These 25 T cell receptor beta chains were all obtained from the same sample, sequenced in a study of shared clonotypes between healthy human individuals. The repertoire was sequenced with immunoSEQ multiplex PCR; TCRdb's copy has only in-frame clones and lacks some. The data contain some 1.4 million clones, around 97% of them singletons. Sequencing was performed on naive CD4+ T cells sorted from blood. Described subset: CD45RA+ positively selected. The receptor set was obtained from a man aged 25 to 40 in good health.

V usage is TRBV9 and J usage is TRBJ2-1; no reliable D call. The CDR3 has 12 amino acids. Germline CDR1 and CDR2: SGDLS and YYNGEE. V gave up 0 bases and J gave up 9 bases, with 7 bases separating them. The CDR3 nucleotides are TGTGCCAGCAGCGTAGTAGATACTGAGCAGTTCTTC. Translation: CASSVVDTEQFF.

This clone was counted a single time. This chain uses TRBV6-5 with TRBJ2-1; 12 bases are shared with TRBD1. Germline V gene lookup returns CDR1 MNHEY and CDR2 SVGAGI. The CDR3 has 14 residues. The ends lost 7 bases at V and 7 bases at J; junction bases unmatched: 5. CDR3 sequence (DNA): TGTGCCAGCACCGGGACAGGGGGCAGGAATGAGCAGTTCTTC. Protein product: CASTGTGGRNEQFF.

The rearrangement uses TRBV7-3 and TRBJ2-2; 9 bases agree with TRBD2. Germline V gives CDR1 SGHTA, CDR2 FQGTGA. This CDR3 is 17 amino acids long. Losses at the gene ends were 5 bases for V and 5 bases for J; bases not matched to a gene: 12. The CDR3 DNA reads as TGTGCCAGCAGCCCCCGGGCGTCGGGACTAGCTACCGGGGAGCTGTTTTTT. Residues: CASSPRASGLATGELFF.

V gene TRBV11-2 combines with J gene TRBJ2-1; D might be TRBD1 or TRBD2, each matching 5 bases. Germline V gives CDR1 SGHAT, CDR2 FQNNGV. Trimming stripped 8 bases from V and 1 base from J, with 15 bases between. This CDR3 contains 15 residues. The CDR3 DNA is TGTGCCAGCTCTAAAGGGACGGTGTCCTACAATGAGCAGTTCTTC. Protein: CASSKGTVSYNEQFF. Combining the CDR3 with reference TRBV11-2 and TRBJ2-1 gives the whole variable domain EAGVAQSPRYKIIEKRQSVAFWCNPISGHATLYWYQQILGQGPKLLIQFQNNGVVDDSQLPKDRFSAERLKGVDSTLKIQPAKLEDSAVYLCASSKGTVSYNEQFFGPGTRLTVL.

A few counts support this clone. This rearrangement joins TRBV5-1 to TRBJ2-7, with unresolved D. V was clipped by 0 bases and J by 0 bases, with 10 bases between them. The CDR3 is 15 residues long. Germline V gene lookup returns CDR1 SGHRS and CDR2 YFSETQ. As DNA, the CDR3 is TGCGCCAGCAGCTTGGGGGCAGCAGACTCCTACGAGCAGTACTTC. It yields the protein CASSLGAADSYEQYF. The full variable domain, in which reference TRBV5-1 and TRBJ2-7 provide the parts outside the CDR3, is KAGVTQTPRYLIKTRGQQVTLSCSPISGHRSVSWYQQTPGQGLQFLFEYFSETQRNKGNFPGRFSGRQFSNSRSEMNVSTLELGDSALYLCASSLGAADSYEQYFGPGTRLTVT.

This clone was observed a single time. The chain has TRBV6-4 and TRBJ1-1; D may be TRBD1 (6 bases). In germline, CDR1 is MRHNA, CDR2 SNTAGT. V dropped 6 bases and J dropped 10 bases, with 15 bases sitting between them. This CDR3 region has 12 residues. As DNA, the CDR3 is TGTGCCAGCAGGGGGGCAGGTGTGGGAGCTTTCTTT. As protein: CASRGAGVGAFF.

The chain joins TRBV5-4 to TRBJ1-2, with D unclear. The CDR3 extends over 16 amino acids. Trimming stripped 1 base from V and 0 bases from J, with 13 bases between. Per the germline V gene, CDR1 is SGHNT and CDR2 is YYREEE (reference sequence). The CDR3 DNA reads as TGTGCCAGCAGCTTGTTAGGGTCAGGAACTAACTATGGCTACACCTTC. Translating it yields CASSLLGSGTNYGYTF. Complete variable domain (other parts from reference TRBV5-4 and TRBJ1-2): ETGVTQSPTHLIKTRGQQVTLRCSSQSGHNTVSWYQQALGQGPQFIFQYYREEENGRGNFPPRFSGLQFPNYSSELNVNALELDDSALYLCASSLLGSGTNYGYTFGSGTRLTVV.

The genes are TRBV5-4 and TRBJ2-1; D remains unclear. With 1 base removed from V and 2 bases from J, the gap between germline ends came to 10 bases. Germline CDR1 SGHNT, CDR2 YYREEE (reference sequence). This CDR3 is 15 amino acids long. The chain's CDR3 is CASSLRRAPYNEQFF. Written as DNA, the CDR3 is TGTGCCAGCAGCTTGCGACGAGCTCCCTACAATGAGCAGTTCTTC.

The chain combines TRBV28 with TRBJ2-7; 7 nucleotides match TRBD2. The V segment lost 5 bases and the J segment 3 bases; nucleotides outside the gene matches: 4. Germline V gives CDR1 MDHEN, CDR2 SYDVKM. The CDR3 consists of 13 residues. CDR3 in DNA: TGTGCCAGCAGTCTAGCGGCTTTCTACGAGCAGTACTTC. Residues: CASSLAAFYEQYF.

Concerning this clone: The sample has other DNA sequences that encode this CDR3 too. V is TRBV29-1 and J is TRBJ2-2; no reliable D call. The CDR3 runs 13 residues. Germline V gene data show CDR1 as SQVTM and CDR2 as ANQGSEA. Trimming pared 3 bases from V and 2 bases from J, leaving 7 bases between. The CDR3 DNA reads as TGCAGCGTTGATCCCGGAAACACCGGGGAGCTGTTTTTT. It yields the protein CSVDPGNTGELFF.

V is TRBV5-1 and J is TRBJ2-5, with D possibly being TRBD2 (6 bases). CDR1 is SGHRS and CDR2 is YFSETQ in the germline V gene. Trimming took off 2 bases at V and 3 bases at J, with 11 bases between the two ends. The CDR3 has 14 residues. The DNA for the CDR3 is TGCGCCAGCAGCTTTCTGTCGGGAGAAGAGACCCAGTACTTC. It translates to CASSFLSGEETQYF.

The chain employs TRBV27 and TRBJ2-5; TRBD1 matches 10 bases. Germline CDR1 MNHEY, CDR2 SMNVEV (reference sequence). Losses at the gene ends were 6 bases for V and 1 base for J; bases not matched to a gene: 5. There are 15 residues in the CDR3. CDR3 nucleotide sequence: TGTGCCAGCAGACTTTGGGACAGGGGCCAAGAGACCCAGTACTTC. It codes for CASRLWDRGQETQYF.

The chain recombines TRBV5-4 with TRBJ2-3, with D uncertain. Trimming shortened V by 0 bases and J by 0 bases, and 11 bases separated the two germline ends. The CDR3 runs 16 residues. The V gene's germline CDR1 is SGHNT and CDR2 YYREEE (reference sequence). CDR3 sequence: CASSLDRTGSTDTQYF. The DNA for the CDR3 is TGTGCCAGCAGCTTGGATCGGACGGGCAGCACAGATACGCAGTATTTT.

J is TRBJ2-7 and V is TRBV7-2; D uncertain. The CDR3 contains 14 residues. Germline V gene lookup returns CDR1 SGHTA and CDR2 FQGNSA. The germline V and J ends were trimmed by 3 bases and 9 bases, with 18 bases remaining between them. The chain's CDR3 is CASSFQGGDSGQYF. Here the CDR3 DNA reads TGTGCCAGCAGCTTTCAAGGTGGCGACTCCGGGCAGTACTTC.

This clone occurred a few times. At the DNA level, this CDR3 is encoded by other sequences in the same sample as well. The chain joins TRBV18 to TRBJ2-7; 7 nucleotides match TRBD1. The CDR3 sequence is 13 residues long. V was clipped by 2 bases and J by 2 bases; unmatched bases: 0. CDR1 and CDR2 from the germline V gene are KGHSH and LQKENI. CDR3 bases: TGTGCCAGCTCACCAGGGACAGCCTACGAGCAGTACTTC. Its protein product is CASSPGTAYEQYF.

This clone has a single count. J is TRBJ1-5 and V is TRBV14; D unresolved. The V gene's germline CDR1 is SGHDN and CDR2 FVKESK. The germline V and J ends were trimmed by 3 bases and 9 bases, with 12 bases remaining between them. This CDR3 is built from 13 residues. In nucleotides, the CDR3 is TGTGCCAGCAGCCATAGTGCCCCGGGGCCCCAGCATTTT. Translating gives CASSHSAPGPQHF.

To note about this clone: Other nucleotide sequences from this sample produce the same CDR3. The chain employs TRBV6-5 and TRBJ2-3; D uncertain. CDR1 MNHEY and CDR2 SVGAGI come from the germline V gene. This CDR3 spans 12 amino acids. Trimming left V 9 bases short and J 0 bases short, with 7 bases between. CDR3 sequence reads: CASRGSTDTQYF. CDR3 in DNA: TGTGCCAGTAGAGGTAGCACAGATACGCAGTATTTT.

This chain connects TRBV5-1 to TRBJ2-7, with 8 positions matching TRBD1. V lost 4 bases, J lost 6 bases, and 6 bases stayed unmatched. Germline loops: CDR1 SGHRS, CDR2 YFSETQ. The CDR3 consists of 13 residues. CDR3 nucleotides: TGCGCCAGCAGCCTTCAGACAGGGGTCGAGCAGTACTTC. This translates into CASSLQTGVEQYF.

The CDR3 loop is CASSLGTSVSYEQYF. CDR3 DNA: TGCGCCAGCAGCTTGGGGACTTCCGTCTCCTACGAGCAGTACTTC. The rearrangement links TRBV5-1 to TRBJ2-7, with TRBD2 as a possible D gene (5 bases). Germline V gives CDR1 SGHRS, CDR2 YFSETQ. The CDR3 loop spans 15 amino acids. Trimming stripped 0 bases from V and 0 bases from J, with 10 bases between.

Concerning this clone: Other DNA sequences in this sample translate to the same CDR3. The CDR3 DNA reads as TGTGCCAGCAGGTCCTCCTACGAGCAGTACTTC. It translates to CASRSSYEQYF. The chain is built from TRBV6-5 and TRBJ2-7, with D hard to call. Germline V gene data show CDR1 as MNHEY and CDR2 as SVGAGI. V was clipped by 6 bases and J by 0 bases, with 3 bases between them. This CDR3 contains 11 residues.

CDR3 amino acids: CASSLTTSGRSYEQYF. The CDR3 DNA reads TGCGCCAGCAGCTTGACGACTAGCGGGAGATCGTACGAGCAGTACTTC. This chain connects TRBV5-1 to TRBJ2-7; 12 bases align to TRBD2. This CDR3 contains 16 residues. Per germline, CDR1 SGHRS and CDR2 YFSETQ. Trimming removed 1 base from V and 4 bases from J; junction bases left unmatched: 6.

This chain links TRBV5-4 with TRBJ2-3, with 12 nucleotides matching TRBD2. The junction had 7 bases not matched to a gene; V was cut back by 4 bases and J by 4 bases. Germline CDR1 is SGHNT and CDR2 is YYREEE (reference sequence). The CDR3 covers 16 residues. The CDR3 DNA reads as TGTGCCAGCAGCATTAGACTAGCGGGGGCCCCAGATACGCAGTATTTT. Its translation is CASSIRLAGAPDTQYF.

This chain connects TRBV6-1 to TRBJ1-5; D not certain. Germline loops: CDR1 MNHNS, CDR2 SASEGT. Deletions cut 8 bases from V and 7 bases from J, with 18 bases between. The CDR3 sequence is 14 residues long. CDR3 protein: CASVGPKQNQPQHF. For the CDR3, the DNA is TGTGCCAGCGTTGGGCCAAAGCAAAACCAGCCCCAGCATTTT.

The genes are TRBV18 and TRBJ2-7; the D is unclear. In germline, CDR1 is KGHSH, CDR2 LQKENI. The ends were cut back, 3 bases at V and 4 bases at J, with 13 bases in the middle. The CDR3 spans 14 residues. CDR3 loop: CASSPVGLGYEQYF. DNA of the CDR3: TGTGCCAGCTCACCGGTCGGCCTGGGATACGAGCAGTACTTC.

Notes on this clone: One end of the junction varies from germline; a read error may be responsible. The gene calls are TRBV20-1 and TRBJ1-2, with D possibly being TRBD1 (5 bases). The CDR3 is 10 residues long. In germline, CDR1 is DFQATT, CDR2 SNEGSKA (reference sequence). As DNA, the CDR3 is TGCAGTGCCCACGCGGGGGTTGTCGCCTTC. This codes for CSAHAGVVAF.